This T cell receptor beta chain was documented in a study of cytomegalovirus exposure and HLA in healthy donors. For the study at large: It was reported in a later analysis that the 100 to 150 validation repertoires used the same platform as the approximately 670 first-cohort repertoires.

Study observations and caveats: Across donors, most TCRs were seen rarely, yet some public ones were widespread. Reportedly, diagnosis of cytomegalovirus status by the classifier showed high specificity and sensitivity.

The CDR3 consists of 16 residues. The V and J ends lost 0 bases and 2 bases respectively, with 13 bases between them. Germline CDR1 and CDR2: SGHDT and YYEEEE. On this clone: The antigen remains undetermined.

TCRdb's table, derived via immunoSEQ multiplex PCR, lists solely in-frame clones and lacks some. The sample lists hundreds of thousands of clones, roughly 90% seen once, with about 0.99% in the top ten. The sequence came from a woman aged 18-35 years in good health and CMV-seronegative. The V call is TRBV5-6, the J call TRBJ2-3, with a possible D match to TRBD2 (7 bases). The sample taken for sequencing was PBMCs. CDR3 coding DNA: TGTGCCAGCAGCTTGGTTGGGGGGGGCAACACAGATACGCAGTATTTT. It is translated as CASSLVGGGNTDTQYF.